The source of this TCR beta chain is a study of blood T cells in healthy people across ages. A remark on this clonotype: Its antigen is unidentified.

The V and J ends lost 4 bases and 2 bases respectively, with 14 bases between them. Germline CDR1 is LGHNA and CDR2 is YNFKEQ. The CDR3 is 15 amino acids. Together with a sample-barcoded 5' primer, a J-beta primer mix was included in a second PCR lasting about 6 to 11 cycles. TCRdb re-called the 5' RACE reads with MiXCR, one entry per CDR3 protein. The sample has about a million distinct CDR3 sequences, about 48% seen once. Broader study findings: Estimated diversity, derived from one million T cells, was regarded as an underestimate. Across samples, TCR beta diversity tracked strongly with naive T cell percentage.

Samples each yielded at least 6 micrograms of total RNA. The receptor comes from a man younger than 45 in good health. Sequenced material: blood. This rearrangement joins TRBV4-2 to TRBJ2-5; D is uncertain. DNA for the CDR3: TGTGCCAGCAGCCGCCCGCCGGACGGTCAAGAGACCCAGTACTTC. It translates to CASSRPPDGQETQYF.